This TCR beta chain was identified during a study of cytomegalovirus exposure and HLA in healthy donors. Overall study: A previous analysis identified approximately 110 million unique TCR beta sequences derived from 180 million or so T cells.

PCR employed 60 Vbeta and 13 Jbeta primers. TCRdb's table, derived via immunoSEQ multiplex PCR, lists solely in-frame clones and lacks some. This sample has approximately 130,000 clones; roughly four fifths occur once, and the top ten carry less than 2%. Germline values: CDR1 GTSNPN, CDR2 SVGIG (reference sequence). Trimming took 2 bases from V and 15 from J; bases not matched to a gene: 21. This CDR3 has 16 residues. Study results and limitations: An analysis that was carried out later associated 16,000 or so TCR beta sequences with HLA alleles at 0.05 false discovery rate. Later analysis reportedly placed an Asian-associated ancestry cluster below the roughly 700-donor mean in N-insertions.

As for this clone: Its specificity is unknown.

This TCR derives from a woman between 45 and 60 years old in good health and CMV-seronegative. The specimen was PBMCs. The chain links TRBV30 to TRBJ2-1; TRBD2 aligns across 8 bases. CDR3 sequence reads: CAWSPIAPLAGGPWFF. CDR3 in DNA: TGTGCCTGGAGTCCCATTGCCCCGCTAGCGGGTGGACCATGGTTCTTC.